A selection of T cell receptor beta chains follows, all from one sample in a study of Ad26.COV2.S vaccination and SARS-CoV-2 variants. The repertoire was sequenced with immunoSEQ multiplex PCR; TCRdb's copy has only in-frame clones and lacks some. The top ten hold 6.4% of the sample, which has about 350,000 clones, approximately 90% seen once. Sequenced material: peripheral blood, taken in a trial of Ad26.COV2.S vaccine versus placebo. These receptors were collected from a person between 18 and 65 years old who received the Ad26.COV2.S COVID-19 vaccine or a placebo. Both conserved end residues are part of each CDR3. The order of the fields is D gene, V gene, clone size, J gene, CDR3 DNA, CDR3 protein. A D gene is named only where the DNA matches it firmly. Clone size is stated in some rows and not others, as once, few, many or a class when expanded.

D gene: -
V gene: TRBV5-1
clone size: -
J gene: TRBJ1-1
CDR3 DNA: TGCGCCAGCAGCTTCCGGTTGGGCACTGAAGCTTTCTTT
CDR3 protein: CASSFRLGTEAFF

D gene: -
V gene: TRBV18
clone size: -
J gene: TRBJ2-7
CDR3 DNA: TGTGCCAGCTCACCTGGTGACGGCTACGAGCAGTACTTC
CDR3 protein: CASSPGDGYEQYF

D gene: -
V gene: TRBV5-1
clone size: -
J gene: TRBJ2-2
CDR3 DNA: TGCGCCAGCAGCCCCCCTCCCGGGGAGCTGTTTTTT
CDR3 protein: CASSPPPGELFF

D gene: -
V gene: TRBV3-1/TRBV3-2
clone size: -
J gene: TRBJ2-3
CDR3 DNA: TGTGCCAGCAGCCACGGGGGCGGGGGAGGAGATACGCAGTATTTT
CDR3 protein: CASSHGGGGGDTQYF

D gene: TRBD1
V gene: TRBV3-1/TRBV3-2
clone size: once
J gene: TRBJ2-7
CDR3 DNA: TGTGCCAGCAGCCAAGGCCGGGACAGGGGATACCACGAGCAGTACTTC
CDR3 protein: CASSQGRDRGYHEQYF

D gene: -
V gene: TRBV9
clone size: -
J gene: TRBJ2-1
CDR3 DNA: TGTGCCAGCAGCGACTACCCAGGGGTAGTGGGGAATGAGCAGTTCTTC
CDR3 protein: CASSDYPGVVGNEQFF

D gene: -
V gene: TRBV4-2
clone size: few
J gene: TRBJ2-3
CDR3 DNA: TGTGCCAGCAGCCGAGATCCTGGGTCAGAAGATACGCAGTATTTT
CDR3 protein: CASSRDPGSEDTQYF

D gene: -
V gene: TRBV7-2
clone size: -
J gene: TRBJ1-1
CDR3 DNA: TGTGCCAGCAGCTCCATCGGTAGCCCCGTTCCTTACACTGAAGCTTTCTTT
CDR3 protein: CASSSIGSPVPYTEAFF

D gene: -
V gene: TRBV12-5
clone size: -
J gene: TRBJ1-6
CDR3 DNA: TGTGCTAGTGGTTTGGTACCAACAGGGCGATGGCATTCACCCCTCCACTTT
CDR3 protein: CASGLVPTGRWHSPLHF

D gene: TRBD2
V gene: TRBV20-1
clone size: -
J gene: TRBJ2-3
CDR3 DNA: TGCAGTGCTAGTGTGGCCAGACTAGCGGGAGACAGGGCAGATACGCAGTATTTT
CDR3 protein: CSASVARLAGDRADTQYF

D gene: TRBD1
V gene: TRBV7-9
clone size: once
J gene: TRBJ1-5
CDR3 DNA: TGTGCCAGTACGACAGGGGGTCAGCCCCAGCATTTT
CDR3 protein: CASTTGGQPQHF

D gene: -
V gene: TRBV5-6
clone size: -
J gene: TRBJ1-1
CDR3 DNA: TGTGCCAGCAGCTTGGGTGCGAACACTGAAGCTTTCTTT
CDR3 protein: CASSLGANTEAFF

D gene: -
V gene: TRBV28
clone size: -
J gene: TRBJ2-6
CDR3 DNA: TGTGCCAGCAGGATACAGGGAAGGCGGTTCTCTGGGGCCAACGTCCTGACTTTC
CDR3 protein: CASRIQGRRFSGANVLTF

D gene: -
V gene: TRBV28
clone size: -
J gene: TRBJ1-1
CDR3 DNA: TGTGCCAGCAGTTTAGACCAGATAAATGCAGCTTTCTTT
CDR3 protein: CASSLDQINAAFF

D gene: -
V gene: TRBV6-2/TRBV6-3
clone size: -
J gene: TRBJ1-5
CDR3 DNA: TGTGCCAGCAGTGCCAACCGGGGGGTCGTGAGTCAGCCCCAGCATTTT
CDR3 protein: CASSANRGVVSQPQHF

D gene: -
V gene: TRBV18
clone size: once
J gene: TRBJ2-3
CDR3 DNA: TGTGCCAGCTCACCAGAAGGATATAGCACAGATACGCAGTATTTT
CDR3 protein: CASSPEGYSTDTQYF

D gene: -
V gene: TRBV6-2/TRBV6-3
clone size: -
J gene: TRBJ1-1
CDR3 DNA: TGTGCCAGCAGTTATTCTCCGGGGAACACTGAAGCTTTCTTT
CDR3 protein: CASSYSPGNTEAFF

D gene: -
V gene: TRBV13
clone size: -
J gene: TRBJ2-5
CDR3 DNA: TGTGCCAGCAGCTTAGGCCGAGGGGGAGGGGAGACCCAGTACTTC
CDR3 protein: CASSLGRGGGETQYF

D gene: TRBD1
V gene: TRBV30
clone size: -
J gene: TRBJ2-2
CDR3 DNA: TGTGCCTGGACTCTCGACAGGGGAGAGCTGTTTTTT
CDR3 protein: CAWTLDRGELFF

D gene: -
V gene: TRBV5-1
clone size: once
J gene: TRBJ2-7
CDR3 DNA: TGCGCCAGCAGCTTAGAGGCGGGATCTTCCTACGAGCAGTACTTC
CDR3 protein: CASSLEAGSSYEQYF

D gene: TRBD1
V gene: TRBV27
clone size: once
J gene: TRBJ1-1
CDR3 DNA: TGTGCCAGCAGGAGAGACCTGGGGACAGGGAACACTGAAGCTTTCTTT
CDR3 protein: CASRRDLGTGNTEAFF

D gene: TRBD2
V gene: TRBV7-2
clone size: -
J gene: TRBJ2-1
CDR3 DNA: TGTGCCAGCAGCCTCATCCTTAGCGGGACATACAATGAGCAGTTCTTC
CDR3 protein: CASSLILSGTYNEQFF

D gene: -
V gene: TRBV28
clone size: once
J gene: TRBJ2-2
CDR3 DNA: TGTGCCAGCAGTCGAGGGGGACTCGGGGAGCTGTTTTTT
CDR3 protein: CASSRGGLGELFF

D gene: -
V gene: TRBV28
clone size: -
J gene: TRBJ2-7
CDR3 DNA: TGTGCCAGCAGGGGCTCCTTCCCCCTCTCCTACGAGCAGTACTTC
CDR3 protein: CASRGSFPLSYEQYF

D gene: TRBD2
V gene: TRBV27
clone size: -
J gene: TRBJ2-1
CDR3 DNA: TGTGCCAGCAGTGGTCCTAGCGGGTACAATGAGCAGTTCTTC
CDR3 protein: CASSGPSGYNEQFF

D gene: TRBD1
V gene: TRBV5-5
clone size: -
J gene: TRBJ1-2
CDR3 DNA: TGTGCCAGCCAGGGACAGGGATCTTTTGATGGCTACACCTTC
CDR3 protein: CASQGQGSFDGYTF

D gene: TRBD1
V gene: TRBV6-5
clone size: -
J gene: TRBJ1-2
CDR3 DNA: TGTGCCAGCAGCCTACAGGGGCCGTATGGCTACACCTTC
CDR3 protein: CASSLQGPYGYTF

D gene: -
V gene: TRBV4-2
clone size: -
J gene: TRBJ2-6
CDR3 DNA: TGTGCCAGCAGTCTTGGGGCAGGTTCTGGGGCCAACGTCCTGACTTTC
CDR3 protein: CASSLGAGSGANVLTF

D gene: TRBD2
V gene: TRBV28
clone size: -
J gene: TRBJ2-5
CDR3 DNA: TGTGCCGGGTCAGGTGGGGGGGTAGAATCTCAAGAGACCCAGTACTTC
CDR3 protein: CAGSGGGVESQETQYF

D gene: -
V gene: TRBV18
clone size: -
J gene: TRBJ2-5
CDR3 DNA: TGTGCCAGCTCCCCCTTGGTATTGCGGGGAATCCTGACTAGCCAAGAGACCCAGTACTTC
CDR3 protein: CASSPLVLRGILTSQETQYF

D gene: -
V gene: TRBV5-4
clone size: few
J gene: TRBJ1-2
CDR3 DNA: TGTGCCAGCAACCGGGACGCGGGAGGCTATGGCTACACCTTC
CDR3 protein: CASNRDAGGYGYTF

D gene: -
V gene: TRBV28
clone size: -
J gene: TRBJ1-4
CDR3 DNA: TGTGCCAGCTGGGGTACAACTAATGAAAAACTGTTTTTT
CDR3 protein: CASWGTTNEKLFF

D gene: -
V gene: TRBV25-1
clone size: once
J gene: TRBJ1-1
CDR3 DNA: TGTGCCAGCAGTGAAACAGGGTGGTACACTGAAGCTTTCTTT
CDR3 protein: CASSETGWYTEAFF

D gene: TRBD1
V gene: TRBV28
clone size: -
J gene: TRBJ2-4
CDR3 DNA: TGTGCCAGCAGCTCCGACAGGGCTCTCAGCATTCAGTACTTC
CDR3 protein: CASSSDRALSIQYF

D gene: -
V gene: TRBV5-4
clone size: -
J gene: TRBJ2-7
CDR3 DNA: TGTGCCCAAGGGCCAGGGAAGGGCGAGCAGTACTTC
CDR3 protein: CAQGPGKGEQYF

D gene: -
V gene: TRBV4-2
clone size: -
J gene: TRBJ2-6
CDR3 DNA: TGTGCCAGCCAGCCTGGGCTCTCTGGGGCCAACGTCCTGACTTTC
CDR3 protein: CASQPGLSGANVLTF

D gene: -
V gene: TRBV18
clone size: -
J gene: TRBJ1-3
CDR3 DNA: TGTGCCAGCTCACCACAGGGAGGAAACACCATATATTTT
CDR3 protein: CASSPQGGNTIYF

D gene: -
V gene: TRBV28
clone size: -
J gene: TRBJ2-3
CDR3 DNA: TGTGCCAGCAGAATCCCGGTAGCGAGGGGGACGCAGTATTTT
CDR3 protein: CASRIPVARGTQYF

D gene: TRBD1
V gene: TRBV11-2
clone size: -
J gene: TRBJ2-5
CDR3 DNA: TGTGCCAGCAGCTCACCGGGACAGGGTCGGGACGAGACCCAGTACTTC
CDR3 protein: CASSSPGQGRDETQYF

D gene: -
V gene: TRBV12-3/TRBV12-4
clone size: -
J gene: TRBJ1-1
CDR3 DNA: TGTGCCAGCAGTTCCACAGGGAACACTGAAGCTTTCTTT
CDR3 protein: CASSSTGNTEAFF

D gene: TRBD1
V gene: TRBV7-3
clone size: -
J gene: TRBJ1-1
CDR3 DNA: TGTGCCAGCGGGACAGGGAACACTGAAGCTTTCTTT
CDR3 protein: CASGTGNTEAFF

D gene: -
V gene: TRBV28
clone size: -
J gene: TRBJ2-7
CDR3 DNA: TGTGCCAGCAGGGGGTCACTCTACGAGCAGTACTTC
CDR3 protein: CASRGSLYEQYF

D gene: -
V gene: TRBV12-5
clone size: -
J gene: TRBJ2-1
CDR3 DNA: TGTGCTAGTGGTCTCGTGGCGGGGCTGGGCAATGAGCAGTTCTTC
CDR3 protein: CASGLVAGLGNEQFF

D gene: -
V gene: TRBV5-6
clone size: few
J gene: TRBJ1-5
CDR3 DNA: TGTGCCAGCACACAGTTAAACGCCAATCAGCCCCAGCATTTT
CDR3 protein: CASTQLNANQPQHF

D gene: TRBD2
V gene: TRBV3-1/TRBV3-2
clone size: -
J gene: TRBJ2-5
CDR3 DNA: TGTGCCAGCAGCCAACAGACTAGCGTGTACCAAGAGACCCAGTACTTC
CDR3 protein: CASSQQTSVYQETQYF

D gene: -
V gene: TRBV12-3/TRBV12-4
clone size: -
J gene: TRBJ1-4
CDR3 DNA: TGTGCCAGCAGAGGGGCAGGGAGGGAAAAACTGTTTTTT
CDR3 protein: CASRGAGREKLFF

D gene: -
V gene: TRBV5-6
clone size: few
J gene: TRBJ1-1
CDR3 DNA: TGTGCCAGCAGCTTGGTTACCGGAGGGACTGAAGCTTTCTTT
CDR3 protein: CASSLVTGGTEAFF